This is a list of T cell receptor beta chains from one sample in a study of T cell repertoires in cytomegalovirus infection. TCRdb recomputed calls from the reads with MiXCR, one row per CDR3 protein. The sample includes more than 250,000 distinct CDR3 sequences, roughly an eighth of them seen just once. Sequencing used PBMCs. Source of these receptors: a human donor in good health (CMV status not recorded). Some clones in this sample may be carry-over from other donors' samples. The CDR3 runs from the conserved cysteine through the conserved F or W. D genes are given only for firm matches. Size values are once, few and many counts, or a class for expanded clones, and some rows have none.

D gene,V gene,clone size,J gene,CDR3 DNA,CDR3 protein
NA,TRBV4-2,NA,TRBJ2-6,TGTGCCAGCAGCCAAGCGGCGAGGGACACCTCCTCTGGGGCCAACGTCCTGACTTTC,CASSQAARDTSSGANVLTF
TRBD2,TRBV7-6,many,TRBJ2-2,TGTGCCAGCAGCATTAGCGGGGCCACCGGGGAGCTGTTTTTT,CASSISGATGELFF
NA,TRBV12-3/TRBV12-4,NA,TRBJ2-7,TGTGCCAGCAGTTTCGGGGCAGGGGCTTCCTACGAGCAGTACTTC,CASSFGAGASYEQYF
NA,TRBV15,many,TRBJ2-6,TGTGCCACCAGCAGGCCGACAGGAAGAAAATCTGGGGCCAACGTCCTGACTTTC,CATSRPTGRKSGANVLTF
TRBD1,TRBV20-1,many,TRBJ1-5,TGCAGTGCTAGTCGACAGGGGGATCAGCCCCAGCATTTT,CSASRQGDQPQHF
NA,TRBV20-1,NA,TRBJ1-4,TGCAGTGCCAGCCCCAGGGTCGAGGGGGAAAAACTGTTTTTT,CSASPRVEGEKLFF
NA,TRBV20-1,NA,TRBJ2-5,TGCAGTTCGACGCCCGGGGCGGGGGCCCAAGAGACCCAGTACTTC,CSSTPGAGAQETQYF
NA,TRBV11-2,many,TRBJ1-1,TGTGCCAGCAGCTTATATCCAGGCGAAGCTTTCTTT,CASSLYPGEAFF
NA,TRBV7-2,many,TRBJ1-2,TGTGCCAGCAGCTATGACGGGGCCGGCACTAACTATGGCTACACCTTC,CASSYDGAGTNYGYTF
NA,TRBV7-2,NA,TRBJ2-1,TGTGCCAGCAGCTTACTCCTCAGGGCCCTTACGGATGAGCAGTTCTTC,CASSLLLRALTDEQFF
TRBD1,TRBV10-2,NA,TRBJ2-7,TGCGCCAGCAGCCAGGGGGCTCACGAGCAGTACTTC,CASSQGAHEQYF
NA,TRBV19,many,TRBJ2-5,TGTGCCAGTAGTTCATTAGGGGCGGAGGCTCGGGAGACCCAGTACTTC,CASSSLGAEARETQYF
TRBD1,TRBV6-6,NA,TRBJ1-5,TGTGCCAGCTCCCCCTGGGACAGGGGGGGCAATCAGCCCCAGCATTTT,CASSPWDRGGNQPQHF
NA,TRBV11-2,many,TRBJ1-5,TGTGCCAGCAGCCATTCAGCAGGGAGCAATCAGCCCCAGCATTTT,CASSHSAGSNQPQHF
NA,TRBV7-8,many,TRBJ2-7,TGTGCCAGCAGCCGCCTTAACATGGGGAACAGCTACGAGCAGTACTTC,CASSRLNMGNSYEQYF
NA,TRBV7-8,many,TRBJ1-6,TGTGCCAGCAGCCCCATGAGCTCCTATAATTCACCCCTCCACTTT,CASSPMSSYNSPLHF
NA,TRBV2,few,TRBJ1-2,TGTGCCAGCAGTGACCCGGGCGAAAATAACTATGGCTACACCTTC,CASSDPGENNYGYTF
TRBD1,TRBV2,many,TRBJ2-7,TGTGCCAGCAGTGAAAGGAACAGGGGGTCCTACGAGCAGTACTTC,CASSERNRGSYEQYF
NA,TRBV20-1,few,TRBJ2-2,TGCAGTGCTAGTTCAGCGGCCAACACCGGGGAGCTGTTTTTT,CSASSAANTGELFF
NA,TRBV20-1,NA,TRBJ1-6,TGCAGTGCTAGAGAGGGGGGCAGGTCCTATAATTCACCCCTCCACTTT,CSAREGGRSYNSPLHF
TRBD2,TRBV6-2/TRBV6-3,NA,TRBJ2-7,TGTGCCAGCCTCGGACTAGCGGTCTCCTACGAGCAGTACTTC,CASLGLAVSYEQYF
NA,TRBV11-2,NA,TRBJ1-1,TGTGCCAGCAGCTTACGAGGGGCGCGGGATGAAGCTTTCTTT,CASSLRGARDEAFF
NA,TRBV4-3,many,TRBJ2-6,TGCGCCAGCAGCCAAGATCGTCCCGCGGTGACCTCTGGGGCCAACGTCCTGACTTTC,CASSQDRPAVTSGANVLTF
TRBD2,TRBV28,NA,TRBJ2-1,TGTGCCAGCATTAAAGCGGGAGGCTCCTACAATGAGCAGTTCTTC,CASIKAGGSYNEQFF